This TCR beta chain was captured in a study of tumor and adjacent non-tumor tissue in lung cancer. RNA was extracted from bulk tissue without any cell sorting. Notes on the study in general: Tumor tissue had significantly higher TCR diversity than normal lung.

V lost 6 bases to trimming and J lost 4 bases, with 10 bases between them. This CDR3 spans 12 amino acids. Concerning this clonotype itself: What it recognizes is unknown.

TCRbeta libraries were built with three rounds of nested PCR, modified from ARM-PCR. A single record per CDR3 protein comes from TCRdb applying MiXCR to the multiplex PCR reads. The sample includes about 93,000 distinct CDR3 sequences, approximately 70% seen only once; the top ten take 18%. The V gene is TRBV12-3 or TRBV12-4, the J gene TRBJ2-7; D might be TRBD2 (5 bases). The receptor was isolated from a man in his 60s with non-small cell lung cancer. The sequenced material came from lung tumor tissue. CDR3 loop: CASSPEVYEQYF. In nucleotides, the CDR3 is TGTGCCAGCAGCCCGGAGGTGTACGAGCAGTACTTC.